The rows below give T cell receptor beta chains drawn from one sample of a study of blood T cell repertoires in COVID-19. The data were produced by immunoSEQ multiplex PCR, yet TCRdb's version contains in-frame clones alone and is incomplete. The sample shows 200,000 to 300,000 clones, about nine tenths of them seen only once. Sequencing was performed on PBMCs or T cells enriched from blood (not recorded which). The receptors originated from a man in his forties or fifties who had recovered from COVID-19. CDR3s include the opening cysteine and the closing phenylalanine or tryptophan. The order of the fields is J gene, clone size, V gene, D gene, CDR3 protein, CDR3 DNA. The D gene is left open where the match is weak. For some rows the clone size is stated as once, few or many, or as a class when expanded; others skip it.

>TRBJ2-1|-|TRBV24-1|TRBD2
CATSEGTSGEYSYNEQFF
TGTGCCACCAGTGAAGGGACTAGCGGGGAATACTCCTACAATGAGCAGTTCTTC
>TRBJ2-7|-|TRBV7-9|TRBD1
CASSLPGQGVFGEQYF
TGTGCCAGCAGCCTCCCGGGACAGGGGGTCTTCGGCGAGCAGTACTTC
>TRBJ2-3|once|TRBV2|-
CASSELLKISTDTQYF
TGTGCCAGCAGTGAATTACTCAAGATCTCGACAGATACGCAGTATTTT
>TRBJ1-2|-|TRBV7-9|-
CASSLSGSYGYTF
TGTGCCAGCAGCTTATCGGGTTCCTATGGCTACACCTTC
>TRBJ2-7|-|TRBV2|-
CASSDRTQSYEQYF
TGTGCCAGCAGTGACAGGACACAGTCCTACGAGCAGTACTTC
>TRBJ2-7|-|TRBV7-2|-
CASSLGGGPYEQYF
TGTGCCAGCAGCTTAGGGGGGGGGCCCTACGAGCAGTACTTC
>TRBJ1-1|once|TRBV19|TRBD1
CASSMVVGGRTEAFF
TGTGCCAGTAGTATGGTGGTAGGGGGCAGGACTGAAGCTTTCTTT
>TRBJ2-2|many|TRBV2|TRBD2
CASRISGLAIGELFF
TGTGCCAGCAGGATATCGGGACTAGCGATCGGGGAGCTGTTTTTT
>TRBJ2-1|-|TRBV4-1|TRBD2
CASSPRTLAVSSYNEQFF
TGCGCCAGCAGCCCGAGGACCCTAGCGGTAAGCTCCTACAATGAGCAGTTCTTC
>TRBJ2-7|-|TRBV10-3|TRBD1
CATQMTGGYEQYF
TGTGCCACACAGATGACAGGGGGCTACGAGCAGTACTTC
>TRBJ2-7|-|TRBV27|TRBD1
CASSLLSGTGGYEQYF
TGTGCCAGCAGTCTCCTCTCCGGGACAGGGGGATACGAGCAGTACTTC
>TRBJ1-5|many|TRBV5-8|TRBD1
CASSWGQVSNQPQHF
TGTGCCAGCAGCTGGGGACAGGTTAGCAATCAGCCCCAGCATTTT
>TRBJ1-1|-|TRBV7-2|-
CASSQRGGHAFF
TGTGCCAGCAGCCAACGGGGGGGACATGCTTTCTTT
>TRBJ1-2|-|TRBV5-6|-
CASSPGGSYGYTF
TGTGCCAGCAGCCCGGGAGGGAGCTATGGCTACACCTTC
>TRBJ2-2|few|TRBV12-3/TRBV12-4|-
CASSLALRGELFF
TGTGCCAGCAGTTTAGCGCTAAGAGGGGAGCTGTTTTTT
>TRBJ2-7|-|TRBV7-9|-
CASSFASNYEQYF
TGTGCCAGCAGCTTCGCTAGCAACTACGAGCAGTACTTC
>TRBJ2-3|-|TRBV28|-
CASSRQTSDTQYF
TGTGCCAGCAGCAGACAGACTTCAGATACGCAGTATTTT